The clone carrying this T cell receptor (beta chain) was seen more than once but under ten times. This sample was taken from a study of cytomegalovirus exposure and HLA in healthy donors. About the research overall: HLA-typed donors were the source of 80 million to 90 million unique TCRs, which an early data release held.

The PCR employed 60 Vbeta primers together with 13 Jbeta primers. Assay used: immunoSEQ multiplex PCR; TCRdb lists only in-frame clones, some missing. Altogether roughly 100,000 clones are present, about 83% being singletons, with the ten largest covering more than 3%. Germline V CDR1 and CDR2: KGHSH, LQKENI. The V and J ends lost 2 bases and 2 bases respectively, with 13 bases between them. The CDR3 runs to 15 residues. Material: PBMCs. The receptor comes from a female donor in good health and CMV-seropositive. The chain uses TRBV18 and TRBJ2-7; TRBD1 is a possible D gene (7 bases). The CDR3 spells CASSPRRDRAYEQYF. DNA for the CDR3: TGTGCCAGCTCACCAAGGCGGGACAGAGCCTACGAGCAGTACTTC.